A single sample gave rise to the 26 T cell receptor beta chains below, sequenced in a study of human T cells and chemical hapten exposure. TCRdb passed the RACE reads through MiXCR, listing each CDR3 protein once. The sample holds approximately 400,000 distinct CDR3 sequences, nearly 5% seen once. Time point defined: patch test 1, 2 weeks after DPC sensitization. This sample's treatment: therapeutic diphenylcyclopropenone sensitization with weekly scalp DPC. Here the sequenced sample was whole blood, taken in connection with sensitization to the hapten diphenylcyclopropenone (DPC). The origin of the receptors is a woman aged 45-60 years with alopecia areata. Some clones in this sample may be carry-over from other donors' samples.

This clonotype was seen repeatedly, ten times or more. The chain's CDR3 is CASRRGQGKKWDYGYTF. The CDR3 DNA sequence: TGTGCCAGCAGACGTGGGCAGGGGAAGAAGTGGGACTATGGCTACACCTTC. This chain uses TRBV6-2 or TRBV6-3 with TRBJ1-2; a weak D match, TRBD1 (6 bases). CDR1 is MNHEY and CDR2 is SVGEGT in the germline V gene. This CDR3 is built from 17 residues. Trimming took 6 bases from V and 3 from J, leaving 23 bases between them.

This clonotype was seen a few times. This rearrangement joins TRBV20-1 to TRBJ1-6, with D hard to call. CDR3 length: 17 amino acids. With 3 bases removed from V and 7 bases from J, the gap between germline ends came to 22 bases. The germline V gene has CDR1 DFQATT and CDR2 SNEGSKA (reference sequence). CDR3 nucleotide sequence: TGCAGTGCTAGGCCCCTACGAATAGGACCGGTGAATTCACCCCTCCACTTT. It codes for CSARPLRIGPVNSPLHF.

The DNA for the CDR3 is TGCAGTGCTAGTGATAGGGAGGGAGCTTTCTTT. The encoded protein is CSASDREGAFF. The chain combines TRBV20-1 with TRBJ1-1; D gene uncertain. The germline gives CDR1 DFQATT, CDR2 SNEGSKA (reference sequence). This CDR3 has 11 amino acids. With 3 bases removed from V and 10 bases from J, the gap between germline ends came to 12 bases.

This clonotype was picked up many times. The junction departs from germline at one end; a sequencing error may be responsible. The genes are TRBV2 and TRBJ2-3; D is unresolved. Germline CDR1 and CDR2: SNHLY and FYNNEI. There are 14 residues in the CDR3. The CDR3 sequence is CASSSSGSTYTQYF. CDR3 coding DNA: TGTGCCAGCAGTTCATCGGGCAGCACATATACGCAGTATTTT.

The sample holds many counts of this clonotype. The chain employs TRBV27 and TRBJ1-6, with 7 bases fitting TRBD1. The J segment lost 10 bases and the V segment lost 5 bases, leaving 8 bases of the junction unmatched. Germline CDR1 is MNHEY and CDR2 is SMNVEV (reference sequence). CDR3 size: 14 residues. In DNA form, the CDR3 reads TGTGCCAGCAGTCCCGACAGGGCGAGATCACCCCTCCACTTT. It codes for CASSPDRARSPLHF.

The CDR3 is CSASVEGSFQPQHF. The CDR3 nucleotides are TGCAGTGCTAGCGTGGAGGGGAGTTTTCAGCCCCAGCATTTT. The rearrangement uses TRBV20-1 and TRBJ1-5; a possible D gene is TRBD1 (5 bases). This CDR3 is 14 amino acids long. Trimming removed 3 bases at V and 6 bases at J, with 15 bases between. From germline, CDR1 is DFQATT and CDR2 SNEGSKA (reference sequence).

This clonotype was counted a few times. The rearrangement joins TRBV4-2 to TRBJ2-3, with TRBD2 matching over 9 bases. The CDR3 extends over 16 amino acids. Germline trimming cut 2 bases from V and 2 bases from J; bases unmatched to any gene: 5. Per germline, CDR1 LGHNA and CDR2 YNFKEQ. The CDR3 loop is CASSQMASGTTDTQYF. The CDR3 bases are TGTGCCAGCAGCCAAATGGCTAGCGGGACCACAGATACGCAGTATTTT.

In this sample, this clonotype turned up many times. V is TRBV5-1 and J is TRBJ2-7; 8 bases map to TRBD1. Germline loops: CDR1 SGHRS, CDR2 YFSETQ. This CDR3 contains 13 residues. V was pared by 5 bases and J by 5 bases, with 6 bases of the junction left unmatched. The CDR3 DNA follows: TGCGCCAGCAGTCTGGACAGGGCGGACGAGCAGTACTTC. This encodes CASSLDRADEQYF. Drawing the rest from reference TRBV5-1 and TRBJ2-7, the complete variable domain is KAGVTQTPRYLIKTRGQQVTLSCSPISGHRSVSWYQQTPGQGLQFLFEYFSETQRNKGNFPGRFSGRQFSNSRSEMNVSTLELGDSALYLCASSLDRADEQYFGPGTRLTVT.

This clonotype was seen at least ten times. The chain carries TRBV4-2 and TRBJ2-7; possibly TRBD2 for D (6 bases). The length of the CDR3 is 15 residues. The germline V gene has CDR1 LGHNA and CDR2 YNFKEQ. V lost 0 bases to trimming and J lost 0 bases, with 9 bases between them. CDR3 sequence (DNA): TGTGCCAGCAGCCAAGAGGGGGGTCTCTCCTACGAGCAGTACTTC. This codes for CASSQEGGLSYEQYF.

This clonotype was picked up many times. The genes are TRBV7-2 and TRBJ2-3; 7 bases agree with TRBD2. The germline CDR1 and CDR2 sequences are SGHTA and FQGNSA. Unmatched junction bases numbered 11, after V lost 3 bases and J lost 2 bases. This CDR3 spans 17 amino acids. This chain's CDR3 is CASSFGRGSYFTDTQYF. The CDR3 DNA follows: TGTGCCAGCAGCTTTGGGAGGGGCAGTTACTTCACAGATACGCAGTATTTT.

The rearrangement links TRBV9 to TRBJ2-7; maybe TRBD1 (6 bases). Germline CDR1 is SGDLS and CDR2 is YYNGEE. Trimming pared 0 bases from V and 5 bases from J, leaving 12 bases between. The CDR3 length is 14 residues. CDR3 nucleotide sequence: TGTGCCAGCAGCGTAGATCTGGGGGCGGACGAGCAGTACTTC. Protein: CASSVDLGADEQYF.

This clonotype was seen ten or more times. V usage is TRBV6-2 or TRBV6-3 and J usage is TRBJ2-1; no reliable D call. The CDR3 runs to 18 residues. Trimming took 5 bases from V and 1 from J, leaving 21 bases between them. Germline lookup yields CDR1 MNHEY and CDR2 SVGEGT. This CDR3 is CASSPRGVGVLSYNEQFF. CDR3 nucleotides: TGTGCCAGCAGTCCGCGTGGGGTTGGGGTGCTTTCCTACAATGAGCAGTTCTTC.

V gene TRBV7-6 combines with J gene TRBJ2-5; 7 bases are a match to TRBD1. The CDR3 totals 13 residues. Per germline, CDR1 SGHVS and CDR2 FNYEAQ. Losses at the gene ends were 5 bases for V and 5 bases for J; bases not matched to a gene: 5. This chain's CDR3 is CASSPTGKETQYF. The CDR3 DNA reads as TGTGCCAGCAGCCCGACAGGGAAGGAGACCCAGTACTTC.

A word on this clonotype: A much larger clone differs by one base, so this may be a read error. The chain recombines TRBV6-5 with TRBJ1-3; a weak D match, TRBD1 (6 bases). V lost 6 bases and J lost 2, with 14 bases in between. The CDR3 runs 15 residues. CDR1 is MNHEY and CDR2 is SVGAGI in the germline V gene. CDR3 nucleotides: TGTGCCAGCAGCCAAAGGGGACATACTGGAAACACCATATATTTT. It encodes CASSQRGHTGNTIYF.

This clonotype was counted at least ten times. This rearrangement joins TRBV11-2 to TRBJ2-2; D unresolved. The V and J ends lost 6 bases and 7 bases respectively, with 9 bases between them. The CDR3 is 12 amino acids. Germline V gene lookup returns CDR1 SGHAT and CDR2 FQNNGV. The CDR3 is CASRIPGGELFF. The CDR3 DNA reads as TGTGCCAGCAGGATCCCCGGCGGGGAGCTGTTTTTT.

V usage is TRBV25-1 and J usage is TRBJ1-5, with TRBD1 identical over 7 bases. Germline-derived CDR1 and CDR2 are MGHDK and SYGVNS. J was trimmed by 6 bases and V by 3 bases; bases with no gene match: 5. This CDR3 has 14 residues. CDR3 nucleotide sequence: TGTGCCAGCAGTGAGGGAGGGGGCCGTCAGCCCCAGCATTTT. This encodes CASSEGGGRQPQHF.

At least ten counts were recorded for this clonotype. The rearrangement links TRBV9 to TRBJ2-7; 7 bases line up with TRBD1. The trim removed 0 bases at V and 5 bases at J, leaving 8 bases unmatched. Per the germline V gene, CDR1 is SGDLS and CDR2 is YYNGEE. The CDR3 has 15 amino acids. CDR3 sequence (DNA): TGTGCCAGCAGCGTAGCCCCAGACAGGGTGGACGAGCAGTACTTC. Protein sequence: CASSVAPDRVDEQYF.

This clonotype was counted ten times or more. This sequence joins TRBV5-1 and TRBJ1-4; no clear D gene. This CDR3 is built from 15 residues. Germline-derived CDR1 and CDR2 are SGHRS and YFSETQ. The germline V and J ends were trimmed by 0 bases and 1 base, with 7 bases remaining between them. The CDR3: CASSLVGGTNEKLFF. The CDR3 DNA reads as TGCGCCAGCAGCTTGGTCGGAGGAACTAATGAAAAACTGTTTTTT.

The table lists this clonotype with many counts. CDR3 in DNA: TGTGCCAGCCGCCGCAGGGGGCCAAATTCACCCCTCCACTTT. Translating it yields CASRRRGPNSPLHF. The chain joins TRBV6-5 to TRBJ1-6; TRBD1 agrees at 8 bases. CDR3 length: 14 residues. V trimming: 8 bases; J trimming: 7 bases; junction bases outside the gene matches: 7. Germline loops: CDR1 MNHEY, CDR2 SVGAGI.

V is TRBV4-2 and J is TRBJ2-7; D ambiguous. Trimming took off 0 bases at V and 0 bases at J, with 9 bases between the two ends. This CDR3 contains 15 residues. Germline CDR1 LGHNA, CDR2 YNFKEQ. The CDR3 DNA reads as TGTGCCAGCAGCCAAGATCCCCAGCTCTCCTACGAGCAGTACTTC. Translated: CASSQDPQLSYEQYF.

The rearrangement links TRBV5-6 to TRBJ2-7; possibly TRBD2 for D (5 bases). Between the trimmed V and J ends, which lost 3 bases and 7 bases, there was a span of 11 bases. Per germline, CDR1 SGHDT and CDR2 YYEEEE. The CDR3 sequence is 12 residues long. The CDR3 nucleotides read TGTGCCAGCAGCTCCCGACGGGGTGAGCAGTACTTC. Protein product: CASSSRRGEQYF.

This clonotype showed up many times. This rearrangement joins TRBV12-3 or TRBV12-4 to TRBJ1-3; 7 nucleotides line up with TRBD1. V lost 8 bases to trimming and J lost 0 bases; unmatched junction nucleotides: 13. The CDR3 is 17 residues long. The CDR3 coding sequence is TGTGCCAGCCGCCGGACAGGCGGTTTAAGCTCTGGAAACACCATATATTTT. The encoded protein is CASRRTGGLSSGNTIYF.

This clonotype occurred many times. The chain combines TRBV2 with TRBJ2-5, with TRBD1 matching over 8 bases. Per germline, CDR1 SNHLY and CDR2 FYNNEI. V lost 2 bases, J lost 6 bases, and 11 bases stayed unmatched. This CDR3 has 16 amino acids. CDR3 residues: CASSELVAGGMKTQYF. The CDR3 nucleotides are TGTGCCAGCAGTGAATTGGTGGCAGGGGGCATGAAGACCCAGTACTTC.

The rearrangement links TRBV9 to TRBJ1-5; 9 bases are a match to TRBD1. V shed 0 bases and J 2 bases; nucleotides not matched to a gene: 3. From germline, CDR1 is SGDLS and CDR2 YYNGEE. The CDR3 is 16 residues long. CDR3 DNA: TGTGCCAGCAGCGTAGGGGACAGGGAGGGCAATCAGCCCCAGCATTTT. Its protein is CASSVGDREGNQPQHF.

The rearrangement joins TRBV20-1 to TRBJ1-1, with D maybe TRBD1 (5 bases). Per germline, CDR1 DFQATT and CDR2 SNEGSKA (reference sequence). The CDR3 consists of 15 residues. V was clipped by 3 bases and J by 4 bases, with 18 bases between them. The CDR3 sequence is CSASPGGGSGTEAFF. The CDR3 nucleotides are TGCAGTGCTAGCCCCGGCGGGGGATCGGGCACTGAAGCTTTCTTT.

This clonotype was found many times. The chain combines TRBV30 with TRBJ2-1; D possibly corresponds to TRBD2 (5 bases). The CDR3 runs to 12 residues. Per the germline V gene, CDR1 is GTSNPN and CDR2 is SVGIG (reference sequence). With 8 bases removed from V and 10 bases from J, the gap between germline ends came to 18 bases. This CDR3 reads CARGSSEGEQFF. In nucleotides, the CDR3 is TGTGCCCGCGGGTCCAGCGAAGGAGAGCAGTTCTTC. The full variable domain, completed using reference TRBV30 and TRBJ2-1, is SQTIHQWPATLVQPVGSPLSLECTVEGTSNPNLYWYRQAAGRGLQLLFYSVGIGQISSEVPQNLSASRPQDRQFILSSKKLLLSDSGFYLCARGSSEGEQFFGPGTRLTVL.